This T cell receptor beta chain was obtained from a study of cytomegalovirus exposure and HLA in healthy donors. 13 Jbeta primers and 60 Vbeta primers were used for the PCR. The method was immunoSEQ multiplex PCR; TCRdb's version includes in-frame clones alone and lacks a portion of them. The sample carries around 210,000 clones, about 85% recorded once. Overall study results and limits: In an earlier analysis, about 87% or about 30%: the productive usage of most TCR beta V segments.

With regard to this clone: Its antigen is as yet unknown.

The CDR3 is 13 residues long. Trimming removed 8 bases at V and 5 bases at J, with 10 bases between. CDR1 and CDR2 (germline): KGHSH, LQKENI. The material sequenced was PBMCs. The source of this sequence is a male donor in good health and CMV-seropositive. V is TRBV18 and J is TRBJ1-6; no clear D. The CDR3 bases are TGTGCCAGCCACATTAGCCATAATTCACCCCTCCACTTT. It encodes CASHISHNSPLHF.